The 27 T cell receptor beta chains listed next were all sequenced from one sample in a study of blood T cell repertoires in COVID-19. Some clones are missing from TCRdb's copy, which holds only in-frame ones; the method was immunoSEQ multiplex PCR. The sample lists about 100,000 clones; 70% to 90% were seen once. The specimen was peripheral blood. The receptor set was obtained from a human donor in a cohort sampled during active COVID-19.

CDR3 sequence reads: CASMGGGNTEAFF. CDR3 DNA sequence: TGTGCCAGCATGGGGGGAGGGAACACTGAAGCTTTCTTT. The chain recombines TRBV6-5 with TRBJ1-1; possibly TRBD1 for D (5 bases). The V end lost 7 bases, the J end lost 1 base, and 10 bases lay between the germline ends. CDR1 MNHEY and CDR2 SVGAGI come from the germline V gene. The CDR3 covers 13 residues.

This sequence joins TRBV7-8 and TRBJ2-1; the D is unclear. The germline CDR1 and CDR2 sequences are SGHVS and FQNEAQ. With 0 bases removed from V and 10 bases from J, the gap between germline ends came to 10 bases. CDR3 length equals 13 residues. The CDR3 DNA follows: TGTGCCAGCAGCTTAGCACTCAACCTAGAGCAGTTCTTC. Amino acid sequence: CASSLALNLEQFF. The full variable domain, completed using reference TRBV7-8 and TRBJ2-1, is GAGVSQSPRYKVAKRGQDVALRCDPISGHVSLFWYQQALGQGPEFLTYFQNEAQLDKSGLPSDRFFAERPEGSVSTLKIQRTQQEDSAVYLCASSLALNLEQFFGPGTRLTVL.

CDR3 nucleotides: TGCAGCGTGAGCGACGAGGGACTAGCAATGGACAATGAGCAGTTCTTC. Translation: CSVSDEGLAMDNEQFF. This chain uses TRBV29-1 with TRBJ2-1; 9 positions match TRBD2. CDR1 and CDR2 (germline): SQVTM, ANQGSEA. This CDR3 is built from 16 residues. Germline trimming cut 6 bases from V and 5 bases from J; bases unmatched to any gene: 14.

The CDR3 region has the DNA TGTGCCAGCAGGGGACAGGGAAAAGAGACCCAGTACTTC. This encodes CASRGQGKETQYF. The chain employs TRBV7-2 and TRBJ2-5; TRBD1 matches at 9 bases. The CDR3 consists of 13 residues. Germline V gives CDR1 SGHTA, CDR2 FQGNSA. J lost 3 bases, V lost 6 bases, and 2 bases had no gene match.

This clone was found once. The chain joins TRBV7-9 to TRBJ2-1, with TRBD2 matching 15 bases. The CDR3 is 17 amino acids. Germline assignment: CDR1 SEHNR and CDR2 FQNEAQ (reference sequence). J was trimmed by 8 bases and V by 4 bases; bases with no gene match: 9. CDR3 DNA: TGTGCCAGCAGCTCTTGGACTAGCGGGAGGGCCGGGGATGAGCAGTTCTTC. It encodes CASSSWTSGRAGDEQFF.

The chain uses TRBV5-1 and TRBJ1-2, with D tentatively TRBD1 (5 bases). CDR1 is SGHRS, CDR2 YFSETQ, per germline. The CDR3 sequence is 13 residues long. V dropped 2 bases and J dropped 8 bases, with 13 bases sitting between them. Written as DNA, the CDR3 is TGCGCCAGCAGCTTAAGTCAGGGACTCGGCTACACCTTC. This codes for CASSLSQGLGYTF.

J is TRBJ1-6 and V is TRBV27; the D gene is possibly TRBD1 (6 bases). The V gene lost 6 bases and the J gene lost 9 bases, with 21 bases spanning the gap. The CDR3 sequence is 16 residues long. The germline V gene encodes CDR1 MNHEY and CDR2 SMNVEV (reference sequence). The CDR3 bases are TGTGCCAGCAGCCTGCGCAGGGGCAATCCGGGTTCACCCCTCCACTTT. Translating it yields CASSLRRGNPGSPLHF.

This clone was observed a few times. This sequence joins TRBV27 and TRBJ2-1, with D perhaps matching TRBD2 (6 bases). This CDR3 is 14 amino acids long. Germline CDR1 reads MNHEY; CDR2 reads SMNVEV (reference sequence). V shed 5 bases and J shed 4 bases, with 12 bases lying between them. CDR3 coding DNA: TGTGCCAGCAGTCCCGACGGGACTTACAATGAGCAGTTCTTC. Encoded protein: CASSPDGTYNEQFF.

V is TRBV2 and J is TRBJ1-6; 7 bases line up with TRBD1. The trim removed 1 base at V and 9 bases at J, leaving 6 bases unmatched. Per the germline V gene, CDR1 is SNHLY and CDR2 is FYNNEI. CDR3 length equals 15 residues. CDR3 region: CASSEVVGGVSPLHF. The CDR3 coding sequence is TGTGCCAGCAGTGAAGTTGTAGGGGGCGTTTCACCCCTCCACTTT.

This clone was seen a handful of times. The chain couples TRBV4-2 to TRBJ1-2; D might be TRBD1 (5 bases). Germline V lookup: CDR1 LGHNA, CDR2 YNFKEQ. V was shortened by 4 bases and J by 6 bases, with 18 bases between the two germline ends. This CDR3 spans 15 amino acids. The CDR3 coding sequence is TGTGCCAGCAGCCCCCGGGCCGGAGGGGTTAATGGCTACACCTTC. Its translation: CASSPRAGGVNGYTF.

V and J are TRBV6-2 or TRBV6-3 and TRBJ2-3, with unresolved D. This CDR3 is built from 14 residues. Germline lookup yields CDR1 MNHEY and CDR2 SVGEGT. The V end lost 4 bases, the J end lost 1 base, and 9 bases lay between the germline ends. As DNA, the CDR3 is TGTGCCAGCAGTTTTCGGGTTCGCACAGATACGCAGTATTTT. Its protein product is CASSFRVRTDTQYF.

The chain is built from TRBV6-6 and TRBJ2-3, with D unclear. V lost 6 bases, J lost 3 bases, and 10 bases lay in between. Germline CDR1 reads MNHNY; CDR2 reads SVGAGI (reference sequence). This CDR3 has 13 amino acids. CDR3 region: CASSDKETDTQYF. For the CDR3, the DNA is TGTGCCAGCAGCGATAAAGAGACAGATACGCAGTATTTT.

The CDR3 reads CAWRRRFQETQYF. CDR3 sequence (DNA): TGTGCCTGGAGGCGGAGGTTCCAAGAGACCCAGTACTTC. V and J are TRBV30 and TRBJ2-5; D may be TRBD2 (5 bases). There are 13 residues in the CDR3. Between the trimmed V and J ends, which lost 3 bases and 1 base, there was a span of 9 bases. Germline CDR1 and CDR2: GTSNPN and SVGIG (reference sequence).

The CDR3 protein is CAISGLAGNHEQFF. Written as DNA, the CDR3 is TGTGCCATCAGTGGACTAGCGGGAAACCATGAGCAGTTCTTC. This rearrangement joins TRBV10-3 to TRBJ2-1; the match to TRBD2 covers 11 bases. V was pared by 4 bases and J by 8 bases, with 4 bases of the junction left unmatched. CDR3 length: 14 amino acids. From germline, CDR1 is ENHRY and CDR2 SYGVKD.

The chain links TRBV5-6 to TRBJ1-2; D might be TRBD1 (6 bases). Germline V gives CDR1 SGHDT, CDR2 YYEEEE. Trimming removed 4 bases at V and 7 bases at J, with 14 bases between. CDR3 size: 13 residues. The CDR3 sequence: CASSRTEISGYTF. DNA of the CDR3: TGTGCCAGCAGCCGGACAGAAATATCTGGCTACACCTTC.

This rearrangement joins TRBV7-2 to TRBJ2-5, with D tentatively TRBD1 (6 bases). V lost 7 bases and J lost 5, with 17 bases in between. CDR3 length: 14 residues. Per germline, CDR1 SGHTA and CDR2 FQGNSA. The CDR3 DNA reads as TGTGCCAGCAAGCTTAAGGGACAAGGCGAGACCCAGTACTTC. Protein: CASKLKGQGETQYF.

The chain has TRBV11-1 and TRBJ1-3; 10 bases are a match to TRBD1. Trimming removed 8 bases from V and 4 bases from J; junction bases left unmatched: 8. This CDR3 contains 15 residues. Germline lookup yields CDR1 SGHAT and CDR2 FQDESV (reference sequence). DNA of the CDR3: TGTGCCAGCCCGAGACAGGGGGCGCGAGGAAACACCATATATTTT. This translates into CASPRQGARGNTIYF.

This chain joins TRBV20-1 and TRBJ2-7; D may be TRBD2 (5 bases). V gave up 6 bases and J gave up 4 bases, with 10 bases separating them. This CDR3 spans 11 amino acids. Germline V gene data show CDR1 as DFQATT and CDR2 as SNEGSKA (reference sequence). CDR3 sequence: CSARVGYEQYF. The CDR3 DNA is TGCAGTGCGAGGGTAGGGTACGAGCAGTACTTC.

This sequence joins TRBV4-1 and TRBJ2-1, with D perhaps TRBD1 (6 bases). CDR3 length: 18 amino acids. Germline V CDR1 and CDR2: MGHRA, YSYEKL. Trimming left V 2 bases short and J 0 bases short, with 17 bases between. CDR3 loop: CASSQSSGTPGSYNEQFF. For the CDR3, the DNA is TGCGCCAGCAGCCAATCCTCCGGGACACCCGGCTCCTACAATGAGCAGTTCTTC.

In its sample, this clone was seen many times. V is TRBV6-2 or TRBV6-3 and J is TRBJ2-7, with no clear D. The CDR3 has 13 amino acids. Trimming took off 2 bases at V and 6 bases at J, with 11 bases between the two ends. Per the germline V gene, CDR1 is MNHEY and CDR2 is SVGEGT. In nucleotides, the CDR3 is TGTGCCAGCAGTTACAGGAGCCAGTCCGAGCAGTACTTC. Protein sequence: CASSYRSQSEQYF.

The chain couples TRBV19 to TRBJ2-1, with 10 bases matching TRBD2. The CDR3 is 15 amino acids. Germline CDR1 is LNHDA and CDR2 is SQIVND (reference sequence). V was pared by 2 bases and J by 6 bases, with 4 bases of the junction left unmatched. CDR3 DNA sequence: TGTGCCAGTAGTATACTAGCGGGAGTGGGCAATGAGCAGTTCTTC. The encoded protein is CASSILAGVGNEQFF.

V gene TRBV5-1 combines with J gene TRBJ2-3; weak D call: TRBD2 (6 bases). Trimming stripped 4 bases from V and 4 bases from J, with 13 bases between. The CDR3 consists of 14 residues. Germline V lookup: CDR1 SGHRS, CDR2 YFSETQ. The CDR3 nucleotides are TGCGCCAGCAGCCCCGGGAGTACCTCAGATACGCAGTATTTT. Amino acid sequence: CASSPGSTSDTQYF. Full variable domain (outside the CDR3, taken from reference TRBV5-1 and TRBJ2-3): KAGVTQTPRYLIKTRGQQVTLSCSPISGHRSVSWYQQTPGQGLQFLFEYFSETQRNKGNFPGRFSGRQFSNSRSEMNVSTLELGDSALYLCASSPGSTSDTQYFGPGTRLTVL.

CDR3 nucleotide sequence: TGTGCCAGTAGTACACCGGGACAGGGTGCCTATCAGCCCCAGCATTTT. It yields the protein CASSTPGQGAYQPQHF. The chain combines TRBV19 with TRBJ1-5, with 9 bases that match TRBD1. Germline V gives CDR1 LNHDA, CDR2 SQIVND (reference sequence). This CDR3 spans 16 amino acids. V dropped 4 bases and J dropped 5; count of bases not matched to a gene: 9.

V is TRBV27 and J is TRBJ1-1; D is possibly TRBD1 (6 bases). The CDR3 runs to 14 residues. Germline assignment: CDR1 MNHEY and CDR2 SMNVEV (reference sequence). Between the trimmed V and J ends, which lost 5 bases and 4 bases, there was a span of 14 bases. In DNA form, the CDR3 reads TGTGCCAGCAGTCCCAGGCGAGGGGGCACTGAAGCTTTCTTT. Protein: CASSPRRGGTEAFF.

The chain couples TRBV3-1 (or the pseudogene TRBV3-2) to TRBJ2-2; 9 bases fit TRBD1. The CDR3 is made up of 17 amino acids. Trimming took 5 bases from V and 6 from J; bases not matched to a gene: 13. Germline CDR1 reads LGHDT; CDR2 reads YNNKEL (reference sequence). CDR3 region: CASSERWTGARAGELFF. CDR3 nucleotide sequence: TGTGCCAGCAGCGAAAGGTGGACAGGGGCGAGGGCCGGGGAGCTGTTTTTT.

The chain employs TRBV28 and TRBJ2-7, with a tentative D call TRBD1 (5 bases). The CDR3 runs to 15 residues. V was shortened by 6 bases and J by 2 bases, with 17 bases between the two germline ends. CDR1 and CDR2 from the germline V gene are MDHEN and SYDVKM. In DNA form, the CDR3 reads TGTGCCAGCAGCTCTACAATCCAGGGAACCTACGAGCAGTACTTC. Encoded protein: CASSSTIQGTYEQYF.

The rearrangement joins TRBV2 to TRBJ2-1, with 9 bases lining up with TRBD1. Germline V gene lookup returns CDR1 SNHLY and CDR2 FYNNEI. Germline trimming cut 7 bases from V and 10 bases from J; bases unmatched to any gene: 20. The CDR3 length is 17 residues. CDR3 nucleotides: TGTGCCAGCACCGAGGCACTAGGACAGGGGATCAGGGGCGAGCAGTTCTTC. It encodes CASTEALGQGIRGEQFF.